The subject of this entry is one TCR beta chain. In the authors' workflow: Reference gene primer amplification yielded estimated nucleated cell counts. TCRdb's table, derived via immunoSEQ multiplex PCR, lists solely in-frame clones and lacks some. For V, J and clone size, that table is used; D and trimming come from the DNA. The profile shows about 58,000 clones, around 89% of them singletons. The CDR3 consists of 15 residues. The V end lost 0 bases, the J end lost 4 bases, and 10 bases lay between the germline ends. The germline V gene has CDR1 MDHEN and CDR2 SYDVKM. The data were taken from a study of blood T cell repertoires in COVID-19. The wider study: Samples came from the United States, Italy and Spain, spanning acute and convalescent COVID-19. In each case, the material was cDNA or gDNA derived from T cells, B-cell-depleted T cells, or PBMCs.

The sample consisted of peripheral blood. The chain joins TRBV28 to TRBJ1-5; tentatively, D is TRBD1 (6 bases). The clonotype was recovered from a man in his sixties with acute or convalescent COVID-19. CDR3 region: CASSLWVQGNQPQHF. CDR3 in DNA: TGTGCCAGCAGTTTATGGGTCCAGGGGAATCAGCCCCAGCATTTT.